These 17 T cell receptor beta chains were sequenced from one sample in a study of cytomegalovirus exposure and HLA in healthy donors (dated by TCRdb to the late 2010s). The library was made by the immunoSEQ multiplex PCR assay. For the multiplex PCR, a mixture combining 60 forward primers for TCR Vbeta segments and 13 reverse primers for TCR Jbeta segments was used. Not all clones reach the TCRdb copy of this immuneACCESS table, which keeps in-frame sequences only. Checked studies attribute under half of the gap to unresolved V genes and leave the rest unexplained. This sample holds 150,000 to 200,000 clones; about three quarters were observed only once. Clones ranked in the top ten supply approximately 3.1% of the sample. Sequenced material: PBMCs. The source is a woman aged 35 to 49 in good health and CMV-seronegative.

This chain joins TRBV28 and TRBJ2-3, with TRBD2 matching 10 bases. The CDR3 is 15 amino acids. V lost 7 bases and J lost 2; bases outside the gene matches: 6. CDR1 MDHEN and CDR2 SYDVKM come from the germline V gene. The chain's CDR3 is CASNLSGGTTDTQYF. The CDR3 DNA is TGTGCCAGCAACCTTAGCGGGGGGACCACAGATACGCAGTATTTT.

This chain links TRBV18 with TRBJ1-1, with 7 bases aligning to TRBD1. The germline V gene encodes CDR1 KGHSH and CDR2 LQKENI. The CDR3 consists of 15 residues. The J segment lost 6 bases and the V segment lost 2 bases, leaving 9 bases of the junction unmatched. CDR3 in amino acids: CASSPSRQGVSEAFF. CDR3 in DNA: TGTGCCAGCTCACCATCGAGACAGGGAGTCTCTGAAGCTTTCTTT.

The V and J genes are TRBV2 and TRBJ1-6; 11 positions match TRBD1. The CDR3 is 14 residues long. V gave up 7 bases and J gave up 8 bases; unmatched junction bases: 4. Per germline, CDR1 SNHLY and CDR2 FYNNEI. CDR3 in amino acids: CASISDRGHSPLHF. CDR3 sequence (DNA): TGTGCCAGCATCTCGGACAGGGGGCATTCACCCCTCCACTTT. Based on the CDR3 plus reference TRBV2 and TRBJ1-6, the full variable domain is EPEVTQTPSHQVTQMGQEVILRCVPISNHLYFYWYRQILGQKVEFLVSFYNNEISEKSEIFDDQFSVERPDGSNFTLKIRSTKLEDSAMYFCASISDRGHSPLHFGNGTRLTVT.

The chain employs TRBV5-1 and TRBJ2-3, with 8 bases matching TRBD2. The CDR3 length is 17 residues. Trimming removed 3 bases from V and 1 base from J; junction bases left unmatched: 10. Germline V CDR1 and CDR2: SGHRS, YFSETQ. CDR3 DNA sequence: TGCGCCAGCAGCTCCCCTTTAGCGGGGTTCGGCACAGATACGCAGTATTTT. The encoded protein is CASSSPLAGFGTDTQYF.

The chain couples TRBV7-9 to TRBJ1-3, with a tentative D call TRBD1 (5 bases). This CDR3 comprises 13 residues. V lost 0 bases and J 6 bases, leaving 6 bases between the germline ends. CDR1 and CDR2 from the germline V gene are SEHNR and FQNEAQ (reference sequence). The CDR3 spells CASSLAQENTIYF. The CDR3 DNA sequence: TGTGCCAGCAGCTTAGCACAGGAAAACACCATATATTTT.

The chain has TRBV2 and TRBJ2-5, with D possibly TRBD1 on 6 matching bases. V was pared by 8 bases and J by 4 bases, with 17 bases between. Germline assignment: CDR1 SNHLY and CDR2 FYNNEI. The CDR3 loop spans 14 amino acids. DNA of the CDR3: TGTGCCAGCCCTGGCACGGTACAGGGAGAGACCCAGTACTTC. It yields the protein CASPGTVQGETQYF.

This clone has just one count. One end of the junction varies from germline; a read error may be responsible. This sequence joins TRBV7-9 and TRBJ2-5; tentative D call: TRBD2 (6 bases). CDR1 and CDR2 (germline): SEHNR, FQNEAQ (reference sequence). The CDR3 is 12 amino acids. CDR3 residues: CSSSTEGETQYF. The CDR3 bases are TGTTCCAGCAGTACGGAGGGGGAGACCCAGTACTTC.

This chain connects TRBV28 to TRBJ1-2, with TRBD1 matching over 7 bases. The junction had 11 bases not matched to a gene; V was cut back by 3 bases and J by 7 bases. The CDR3 totals 15 residues. Germline V gene sequence: CDR1 MDHEN, CDR2 SYDVKM. CDR3 bases: TGTGCCAGCAGTTTCCAGAGAACAGGGGCGGGTGGCTACACCTTC. As protein: CASSFQRTGAGGYTF.

This chain joins TRBV7-9 and TRBJ2-5; possible D gene TRBD1, 6 bases. Germline lookup yields CDR1 SEHNR and CDR2 FQNEAQ (reference sequence). V lost 1 base and J lost 0, with 6 bases in between. The CDR3 is made up of 14 amino acids. CDR3 nucleotides: TGTGCCAGCAGCTTAGGGACAGACCAAGAGACCCAGTACTTC. It specifies CASSLGTDQETQYF.

CDR3 bases: TGTGCCAGCAGTCGTGTGACAGGGGGCCACTCCGATGGCTACACCTTC. It encodes CASSRVTGGHSDGYTF. The chain couples TRBV27 to TRBJ1-2; TRBD1 matches 10 bases. V shed 5 bases and J 6 bases; nucleotides not matched to a gene: 12. The CDR3 consists of 16 residues. The germline V gene encodes CDR1 MNHEY and CDR2 SMNVEV (reference sequence).

V gene TRBV10-3 combines with J gene TRBJ2-7; D possibly corresponds to TRBD2 (6 bases). Germline V gives CDR1 ENHRY, CDR2 SYGVKD. The V end was cut by 4 bases, the J end by 2 bases, with 12 bases between. CDR3 length: 14 amino acids. CDR3 bases: TGTGCCATCAGTGGGGGGGTAACTGCCTACGAGCAGTACTTC. Translating it yields CAISGGVTAYEQYF.

The chain links TRBV5-1 to TRBJ2-1; perhaps TRBD1 as D (6 bases). The germline V and J ends were trimmed by 2 bases and 1 base, with 13 bases remaining between them. Germline loops: CDR1 SGHRS, CDR2 YFSETQ. This CDR3 has 16 residues. The CDR3 DNA follows: TGCGCCAGCAGCTTATCAGGGGATTTTTCCTACAATGAGCAGTTCTTC. Its protein is CASSLSGDFSYNEQFF.

The rearrangement links TRBV19 to TRBJ1-3; D unclear. The V gene's germline CDR1 is LNHDA and CDR2 SQIVND (reference sequence). CDR3 length: 16 residues. Trimming removed 3 bases at V and 0 bases at J, with 12 bases between. CDR3 DNA sequence: TGTGCCAGTAGTATTCGCCCGGTCAACTCTGGAAACACCATATATTTT. Its translation is CASSIRPVNSGNTIYF.

This chain connects TRBV4-1 to TRBJ1-4; 7 nucleotides line up with TRBD1. This CDR3 has 16 amino acids. J gave up 2 bases and V 1 base, and 4 bases lay outside the gene matches. The germline V gene encodes CDR1 MGHRA and CDR2 YSYEKL. In DNA, the CDR3 is TGCGCCAGCAGCCAAGTGGTGGGACAGACTAATGAAAAACTGTTTTTT. It specifies CASSQVVGQTNEKLFF.

This chain joins TRBV5-8 and TRBJ1-2; D is perhaps TRBD1 (5 bases). Germline loops: CDR1 SGHTS, CDR2 YDEGEE. Trimming removed 6 bases at V and 5 bases at J, with 14 bases between. CDR3 length equals 13 residues. This CDR3 reads CASTRDSIYGYTF. CDR3 DNA sequence: TGTGCCAGCACACGAGACAGTATATATGGCTACACCTTC. The variable domain in full, with the rest retrieved from reference TRBV5-8 and TRBJ1-2, is EAGVTQSPTHLIKTRGQQATLRCSPISGHTSVYWYQQALGLGLQFLLWYDEGEERNRGNFPPRFSGRQFPNYSSELNVNALELEDSALYLCASTRDSIYGYTFGSGTRLTVV.

The chain employs TRBV6-1 and TRBJ2-4; D is perhaps TRBD1 (5 bases). The CDR3 spans 18 residues. The V and J ends lost 0 bases and 0 bases respectively, with 15 bases between them. Germline values: CDR1 MNHNS, CDR2 SASEGT. DNA of the CDR3: TGTGCCAGCAGTGAAGCTATCTTCGGCAGGGTAGCCAAAAACATTCAGTACTTC. As protein: CASSEAIFGRVAKNIQYF.

The chain recombines TRBV27 with TRBJ2-2; 11 positions match TRBD1. The CDR3 has 16 residues. The germline V gene encodes CDR1 MNHEY and CDR2 SMNVEV (reference sequence). The trim removed 4 bases at V and 7 bases at J, leaving 8 bases unmatched. The CDR3 coding sequence is TGTGCCAGCAGTTCACGGACAGGGGGCTTTGGCGGGGAGCTGTTTTTT. This sequence encodes CASSSRTGGFGGELFF.